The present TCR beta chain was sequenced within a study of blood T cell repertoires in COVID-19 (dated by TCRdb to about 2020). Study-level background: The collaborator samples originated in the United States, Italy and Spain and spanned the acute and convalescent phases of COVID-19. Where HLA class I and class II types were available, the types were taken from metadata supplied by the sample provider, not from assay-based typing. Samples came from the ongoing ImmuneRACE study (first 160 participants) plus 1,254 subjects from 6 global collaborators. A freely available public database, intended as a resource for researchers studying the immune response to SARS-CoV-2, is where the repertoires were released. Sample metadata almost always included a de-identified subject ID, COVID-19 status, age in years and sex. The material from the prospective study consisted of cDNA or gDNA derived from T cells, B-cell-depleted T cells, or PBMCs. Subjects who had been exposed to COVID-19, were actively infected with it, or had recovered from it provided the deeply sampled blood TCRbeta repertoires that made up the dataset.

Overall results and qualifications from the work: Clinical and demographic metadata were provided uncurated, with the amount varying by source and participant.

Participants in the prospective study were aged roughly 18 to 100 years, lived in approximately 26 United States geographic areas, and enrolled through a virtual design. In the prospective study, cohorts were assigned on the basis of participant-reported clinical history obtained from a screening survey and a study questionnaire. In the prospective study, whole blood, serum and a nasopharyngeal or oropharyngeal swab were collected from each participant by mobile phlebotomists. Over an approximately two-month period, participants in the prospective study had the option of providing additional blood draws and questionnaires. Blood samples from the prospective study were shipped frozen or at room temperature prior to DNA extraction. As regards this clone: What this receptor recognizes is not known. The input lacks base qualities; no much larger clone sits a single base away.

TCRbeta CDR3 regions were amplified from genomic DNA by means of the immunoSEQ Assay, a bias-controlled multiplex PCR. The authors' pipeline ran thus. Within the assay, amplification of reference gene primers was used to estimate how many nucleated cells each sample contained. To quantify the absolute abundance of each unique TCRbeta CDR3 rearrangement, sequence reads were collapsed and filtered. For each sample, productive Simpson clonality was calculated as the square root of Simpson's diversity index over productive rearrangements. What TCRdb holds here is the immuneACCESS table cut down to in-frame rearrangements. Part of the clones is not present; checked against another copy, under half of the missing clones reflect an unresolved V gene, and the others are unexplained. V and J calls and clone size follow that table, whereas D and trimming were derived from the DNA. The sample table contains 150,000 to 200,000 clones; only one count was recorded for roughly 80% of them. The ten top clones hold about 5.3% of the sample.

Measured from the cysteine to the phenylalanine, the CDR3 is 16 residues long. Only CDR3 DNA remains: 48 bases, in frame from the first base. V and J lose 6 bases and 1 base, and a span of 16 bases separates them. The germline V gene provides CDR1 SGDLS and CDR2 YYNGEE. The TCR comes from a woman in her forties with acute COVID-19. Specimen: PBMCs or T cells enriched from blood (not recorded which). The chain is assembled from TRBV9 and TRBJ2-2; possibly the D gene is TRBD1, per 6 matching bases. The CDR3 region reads CASTPRQAGNTGELFF. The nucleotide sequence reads TGTGCCAGCACACCAAGACAGGCCGGGAACACCGGGGAGCTGTTTTTT.